One sample yielded the 29 T cell receptor beta chains listed below, sequenced in a study of CD8 T cells in ankylosing spondylitis. These receptors have no known antigen. Overall study findings and caveats: A TCR beta motif of eight highly homologous variants appeared characteristic of ankylosing spondylitis blood.

TCRdb recomputed calls from the 5' RACE reads with MiXCR, one row per CDR3 protein. This table holds around 890,000 distinct CDR3 sequences, around 11% found once. Material for sequencing was blood, either unsorted or a sorted T cell fraction (not recorded which). Receptors were obtained from a male donor with ankylosing spondylitis.

This clonotype was picked up a small number of times. The chain carries TRBV5-1 and TRBJ2-7; D might be TRBD1 or TRBD2, each matching 5 bases. CDR3 length: 14 amino acids. V was pared by 10 bases and J by 3 bases, with 20 bases between. From germline, CDR1 is SGHRS and CDR2 YFSETQ. The CDR3 DNA reads TGCGCCGGGGATTCCGGGACGGGTTGCTACGAGCAGTACTTC. It encodes CAGDSGTGCYEQYF.

This chain uses TRBV12-3 or TRBV12-4 with TRBJ2-1; 10 bases line up with TRBD2. With 6 bases clipped from V and 2 bases from J, the junction kept 4 bases outside the gene matches. The CDR3 covers 15 residues. CDR3 sequence: CASRAAGGPYNEQFF. The CDR3 DNA is TGTGCCAGCAGGGCAGCGGGAGGGCCCTACAATGAGCAGTTCTTC.

This clonotype has only a few counts. This chain connects TRBV28 to TRBJ2-7; D could derive from TRBD1 or TRBD2 (5 bases each). The CDR3 sequence is 15 residues long. Germline lookup yields CDR1 MDHEN and CDR2 SYDVKM. V was trimmed by 2 bases and J by 3 bases, leaving 14 bases between them. The CDR3 loop is CASSLPGTLNYEQYF. The CDR3 DNA follows: TGTGCCAGCAGTTTACCCGGGACCCTGAACTACGAGCAGTACTTC.

The table lists this clonotype with a few counts. The genes are TRBV27 and TRBJ2-7; possible D gene TRBD2, 6 bases. This CDR3 region has 14 residues. Germline V gives CDR1 MNHEY, CDR2 SMNVEV (reference sequence). Trimming removed 5 bases at V and 3 bases at J, with 14 bases between. The DNA of the CDR3 is TGTGCCAGCAGTCCTCTCGACGGGAGCTACGAGCAGTACTTC. Protein: CASSPLDGSYEQYF.

J is TRBJ2-7 and V is TRBV5-6, with a tentative D call TRBD1 (5 bases). Germline V gives CDR1 SGHDT, CDR2 YYEEEE. Between the trimmed V and J ends, which lost 4 bases and 2 bases, there was a span of 10 bases. This CDR3 contains 13 residues. CDR3 in DNA: TGTGCCAGCAGCCCTCTAGGGGCCTACGAGCAGTACTTC. It specifies CASSPLGAYEQYF.

At least ten counts were recorded for this clonotype. The chain has TRBV11-2 and TRBJ1-3; D possibly corresponds to TRBD1 (6 bases). V lost 5 bases and J 4 bases, leaving 24 bases between the germline ends. CDR3 length: 18 residues. Germline CDR1 is SGHAT and CDR2 is FQNNGV. The CDR3 DNA is TGTGCCAGCAGCCCGCAGGGGAGGAAGGGGGTCGACGGAAACACCATATATTTT. Translating it yields CASSPQGRKGVDGNTIYF.

The genes are TRBV20-1 and TRBJ2-7; maybe TRBD1 (5 bases). With 1 base removed from V and 11 bases from J, the gap between germline ends came to 15 bases. The CDR3 consists of 12 residues. Germline CDR1 reads DFQATT; CDR2 reads SNEGSKA (reference sequence). The CDR3 sequence: CSARVDNPREYF. The CDR3 bases are TGCAGTGCTAGAGTGGACAACCCCCGGGAGTACTTC.

This clonotype was seen ten or more times. V usage is TRBV4-3 and J usage is TRBJ2-7; possible D gene TRBD1, 6 bases. V was clipped by 2 bases and J by 4 bases, with 12 bases between them. CDR3 length: 14 residues. Germline V gene sequence: CDR1 LGHNA, CDR2 YSLEER. This chain's CDR3 is CASSQTPTGYEQYF. The CDR3 DNA follows: TGCGCCAGCAGCCAAACCCCGACAGGTTACGAGCAGTACTTC.

The rearrangement joins TRBV29-1 to TRBJ2-5; 13 nucleotides align to TRBD2. The germline CDR1 and CDR2 sequences are SQVTM and ANQGSEA. This CDR3 is 19 amino acids long. With 7 bases clipped from V and 5 bases from J, the junction kept 22 bases outside the gene matches. CDR3 DNA sequence: TGCAGCGGAAAGTGGGGGGGACTAGCGGGACCTCAAGGTGGGGAGACCCAGTACTTC. This translates into CSGKWGGLAGPQGGETQYF.

The chain links TRBV5-1 to TRBJ1-1; 9 bases map to TRBD1. The CDR3 sequence is 12 residues long. Germline loops: CDR1 SGHRS, CDR2 YFSETQ. Unmatched junction bases numbered 4, after V lost 5 bases and J lost 8 bases. The CDR3 region is CASRTDRGEAFF. The CDR3 DNA reads as TGCGCCAGCAGAACCGACAGGGGGGAAGCTTTCTTT.

The table lists this clonotype with a few counts. This chain joins TRBV10-3 and TRBJ1-4; no reliable D call. Per germline, CDR1 ENHRY and CDR2 SYGVKD. Deletions cut 0 bases from V and 4 bases from J, with 9 bases between. The CDR3 consists of 15 residues. CDR3 sequence (DNA): TGTGCCATCAGTGAGTCTTGGACTGTTAATGAAAAACTGTTTTTT. It is translated as CAISESWTVNEKLFF.

This clonotype occurred once. The V and J genes are TRBV27 and TRBJ2-7, with D tentatively TRBD1 or TRBD2 (5 bases each). The V and J ends lost 2 bases and 6 bases respectively, with 14 bases between them. Germline loops: CDR1 MNHEY, CDR2 SMNVEV (reference sequence). The CDR3 length is 14 residues. CDR3 loop: CASSLGTSFGEQYF. CDR3 nucleotide sequence: TGTGCCAGCAGTTTAGGGACCTCATTCGGCGAGCAGTACTTC.

This clonotype was observed a handful of times. J is TRBJ2-7 and V is TRBV7-8; 8 nucleotides agree with TRBD2. Per the germline V gene, CDR1 is SGHVS and CDR2 is FQNEAQ. Losses at the gene ends were 2 bases for V and 3 bases for J; bases not matched to a gene: 6. The CDR3 has 15 amino acids. DNA of the CDR3: TGTGCCAGCAGCTTACAAACTAGCGGAAACTACGAGCAGTACTTC. Its translation: CASSLQTSGNYEQYF.

The chain employs TRBV6-5 and TRBJ1-6; the D gene is possibly TRBD1 (6 bases). Germline V gene data show CDR1 as MNHEY and CDR2 as SVGAGI. Deletions cut 0 bases from V and 10 bases from J, with 16 bases between. The CDR3 extends over 16 amino acids. CDR3 loop: CASSYSGGASGSPLHF. CDR3 bases: TGTGCCAGCAGTTACTCGGGGGGGGCGTCAGGGTCACCCCTCCACTTT.

This clonotype was counted at least ten times. The V gene is TRBV29-1, the J gene TRBJ2-2; D is undetermined. CDR3 length: 12 residues. Trimming cost V 5 bases and J 1 base, with 5 bases left between them. CDR1 is SQVTM, CDR2 ANQGSEA, per germline. In nucleotides, the CDR3 is TGCAGCGTTTCGGAGAACACCGGGGAGCTGTTTTTT. This encodes CSVSENTGELFF.

This clonotype was recorded a few times. The chain recombines TRBV7-4 with TRBJ2-7; D may be TRBD2 (7 bases). The length of the CDR3 is 18 residues. Between the trimmed V and J ends, which lost 5 bases and 4 bases, there was a span of 27 bases. Germline CDR1 is SGHVT and CDR2 is SQSDAQ. The CDR3 DNA reads as TGTGCCAGCAGCCGCCCAGAAGGGGGGGGCGACCCCCCTTACGAGCAGTACTTC. Protein product: CASSRPEGGGDPPYEQYF.

V and J are TRBV7-8 and TRBJ1-2; TRBD1 matches at 9 bases. Germline CDR1 SGHVS, CDR2 FQNEAQ. The CDR3 has 13 amino acids. V shed 3 bases and J 7 bases; nucleotides not matched to a gene: 3. CDR3 nucleotides: TGTGCCAGCAGCTTTACAGGGGGCACTGGCTACACCTTC. Its protein product is CASSFTGGTGYTF.

This clonotype was seen a few times. The chain has TRBV20-1 and TRBJ2-3; D gene uncertain. Trimming removed 3 bases from V and 2 bases from J, with 12 bases in between. This CDR3 is 14 amino acids long. The V gene's germline CDR1 is DFQATT and CDR2 SNEGSKA (reference sequence). The CDR3 coding sequence is TGCAGTGCTAGTTTCCCCCCTTTCACAGATACGCAGTATTTT. Amino acid sequence: CSASFPPFTDTQYF.

This clonotype appeared once. The chain is built from TRBV21-1 and TRBJ2-3; whether TRBD1, the table's D call, matches the DNA was not checked. TRBV21-1 is termed a pseudogene. The CDR3 is 16 amino acids. CDR3 residues: CASSKDWRRGADTQYF. CDR3 nucleotides: TGTGCCAGCAGCAAAGACTGGCGCCGAGGCGCAGATACGCAGTATTTT.

This clonotype was counted a few times. The V gene is TRBV20-1, the J gene TRBJ2-6, with D unresolved. Trimming removed 3 bases from V and 0 bases from J, with 15 bases in between. There are 17 residues in the CDR3. Per the germline V gene, CDR1 is DFQATT and CDR2 is SNEGSKA (reference sequence). The CDR3 DNA reads TGCAGTGCTAGTCCACAGTGGCCTAGCTCTGGGGCCAACGTCCTGACTTTC. Residues: CSASPQWPSSGANVLTF.

This clonotype has a count of ten or more. This sequence joins TRBV20-1 and TRBJ2-5; TRBD2 agrees at 13 bases. V lost 4 bases to trimming and J lost 4 bases; unmatched junction nucleotides: 9. The length of the CDR3 is 16 residues. Germline CDR1 DFQATT, CDR2 SNEGSKA (reference sequence). The CDR3 reads CSANGLAGVWRETQYF. In nucleotides, the CDR3 is TGCAGTGCTAACGGACTAGCGGGAGTCTGGAGAGAGACCCAGTACTTC.

This clonotype appeared a few times. This chain links TRBV5-1 with TRBJ1-1, with D hard to call. Deletions cut 5 bases from V and 1 base from J, with 18 bases between. The length of the CDR3 is 16 residues. CDR1 and CDR2 (germline): SGHRS, YFSETQ. As DNA, the CDR3 is TGCGCCAGCAGTTCGACCCTCAGTTCTGGGAACACTGAAGCTTTCTTT. It encodes CASSSTLSSGNTEAFF.

V and J are TRBV5-1 and TRBJ2-2; D possibly corresponds to TRBD2 (5 bases). The CDR3 has 15 amino acids. V was pared by 5 bases and J by 2 bases, with 13 bases between. Germline CDR1 is SGHRS and CDR2 is YFSETQ. In DNA form, the CDR3 reads TGCGCCAGCAGAGGTCGAGGAGGTAACACCGGGGAGCTGTTTTTT. It yields the protein CASRGRGGNTGELFF. The full variable domain, its missing parts supplied by reference TRBV5-1 and TRBJ2-2, is KAGVTQTPRYLIKTRGQQVTLSCSPISGHRSVSWYQQTPGQGLQFLFEYFSETQRNKGNFPGRFSGRQFSNSRSEMNVSTLELGDSALYLCASRGRGGNTGELFFGEGSRLTVL.

This clonotype has a handful of counts. The CDR3 DNA follows: TGTGCCAGCTCACAGTATAATGGACTTGACACCGGGGAGCTGTTTTTT. Encoded protein: CASSQYNGLDTGELFF. The rearrangement joins TRBV18 to TRBJ2-2, with D possibly being TRBD2 (5 bases). CDR3 length: 16 residues. Deletions cut 4 bases from V and 3 bases from J, with 15 bases between. Germline-derived CDR1 and CDR2 are KGHSH and LQKENI.

This clonotype was recorded many times. The rearrangement links TRBV20-1 to TRBJ2-7; D uncertain. CDR3 length: 14 amino acids. From germline, CDR1 is DFQATT and CDR2 SNEGSKA (reference sequence). V was shortened by 1 base and J by 7 bases, with 17 bases between the two germline ends. In DNA, the CDR3 is TGCAGTGCTAGAGCCCCTTGGGGAACGGATGAGCAGTACTTC. Translation: CSARAPWGTDEQYF.

In its sample, this clonotype was seen many times. The chain is built from TRBV20-1 and TRBJ2-5; D is possibly TRBD2 (5 bases). The CDR3 consists of 12 residues. Trimming cost V 6 bases and J 4 bases, with 12 bases left between them. Germline V gives CDR1 DFQATT, CDR2 SNEGSKA (reference sequence). The CDR3 DNA reads as TGCAGTGCAACAAGCGGAGGAGAGACCCAGTACTTC. Protein product: CSATSGGETQYF.

This clonotype was recorded a few times. The chain employs TRBV6-1 and TRBJ2-3; 9 nucleotides line up with TRBD2. CDR1 and CDR2 (germline): MNHNS, SASEGT. The CDR3 has 15 amino acids. V trimming: 6 bases; J trimming: 3 bases; junction bases outside the gene matches: 7. CDR3 in amino acids: CASRRGGGGTDTQYF. DNA for the CDR3: TGTGCCAGCAGACGAGGCGGGGGGGGGACAGATACGCAGTATTTT.

The rearrangement joins TRBV6-5 to TRBJ2-1; 9 bases fit TRBD2. This CDR3 contains 16 residues. Germline assignment: CDR1 MNHEY and CDR2 SVGAGI. Germline trimming cut 2 bases from V and 10 bases from J; bases unmatched to any gene: 12. CDR3 protein: CASSYQTSGATGEQFF. CDR3 in DNA: TGTGCCAGCAGTTACCAGACTAGCGGAGCGACCGGAGAGCAGTTCTTC.

The chain uses TRBV7-8 and TRBJ2-5, with D possibly matching TRBD2 (6 bases). Per the germline V gene, CDR1 is SGHVS and CDR2 is FQNEAQ. Trimming removed 4 bases from V and 0 bases from J, with 15 bases in between. This CDR3 comprises 16 residues. CDR3 nucleotides: TGTGCCAGCAGCTCTAGCGCCTATGACGACCAAGAGACCCAGTACTTC. Translating it yields CASSSSAYDDQETQYF.